These 2 T cell receptor beta chains originate from one sample sequenced in a study of cytomegalovirus exposure and HLA in healthy donors listed by TCRdb under 2017. Library preparation employed the immunoSEQ multiplex PCR assay. For the multiplex PCR, a mixture combining 60 forward primers for TCR Vbeta segments and 13 reverse primers for TCR Jbeta segments was used. TCRdb provides this immuneACCESS table in a form limited to in-frame rearrangements. Some clones are lacking; in checked studies, under half of them reflect an unresolved V gene, and why the rest are absent is not known. The sample includes 110,000 to 150,000 clones, with over 70% observed a single time. 4.5% to 5.5% of the sample rests with the top ten. The material sequenced was PBMCs. Receptors were obtained from a man aged 40-49 years in good health and CMV-seronegative.

The CDR3 loop reads CASSLSGTGGVYGYTF. The CDR3 coding sequence is TGTGCCAGCAGTTTATCGGGGACAGGGGGCGTATATGGCTACACCTTC. The chain combines TRBV27 with TRBJ1-2, with TRBD1 matching 12 bases. The V and J ends lost 0 bases and 5 bases, in that order; junction bases with no gene match: 4. CDR1 and CDR2 from the germline V gene are MNHEY and SMNVEV (reference sequence). CDR3 length equals 16 residues.

The CDR3 loop is CASIGAQGSEAFF. Here the CDR3 DNA reads TGTGCCAGCATAGGGGCTCAAGGGTCCGAAGCTTTCTTT. The V and J genes are TRBV2 and TRBJ1-1; D perhaps matches TRBD1 (5 bases). The germline CDR1 and CDR2 sequences are SNHLY and FYNNEI. Trimming shortened V by 7 bases and J by 8 bases, and 17 bases separated the two germline ends. There are 13 residues in the CDR3.